A single sample gave rise to the 5 T cell receptor beta chains below, sequenced in a study of blood T cell repertoires in COVID-19. Only in-frame clones appear in the TCRdb table, and some are missing; sequencing was by immunoSEQ multiplex PCR. This table holds approximately 40,000 clones, roughly 90% found once. Sequences were obtained from peripheral blood. These receptors were obtained from a human donor in a cohort sampled during active COVID-19.

The chain joins TRBV19 to TRBJ2-3, with a weak D call TRBD1 (6 bases). Germline V gives CDR1 LNHDA, CDR2 SQIVND (reference sequence). Trimming took off 5 bases at V and 3 bases at J, with 9 bases between the two ends. The CDR3 is made up of 13 amino acids. In DNA form, the CDR3 reads TGTGCCAGTAGTGCCACAGGGACAGATACGCAGTATTTT. Translated, it gives CASSATGTDTQYF.

The chain combines TRBV28 with TRBJ2-1; D perhaps matches TRBD2 (6 bases). The V and J ends lost 5 bases and 6 bases respectively, with 14 bases between them. Germline loops: CDR1 MDHEN, CDR2 SYDVKM. CDR3 length: 14 amino acids. CDR3 amino acids: CASSPGGAANEQFF. CDR3 coding DNA: TGTGCCAGCAGTCCAGGAGGGGCGGCCAATGAGCAGTTCTTC.

The chain has TRBV7-2 and TRBJ2-3, with 7 bases matching TRBD2. Per the germline V gene, CDR1 is SGHTA and CDR2 is FQGNSA. V was clipped by 1 base and J by 8 bases; unmatched bases: 12. The CDR3 spans 16 residues. CDR3 protein: CASSLEYGLVLGTQYF. As DNA, the CDR3 is TGTGCCAGCAGCTTAGAGTACGGACTAGTGCTTGGTACGCAGTATTTT.

This rearrangement joins TRBV20-1 to TRBJ2-1; TRBD2 is a possible D gene (5 bases). CDR3 length equals 11 residues. The ends were cut back, 6 bases at V and 6 bases at J, with 9 bases in the middle. Germline-derived CDR1 and CDR2 are DFQATT and SNEGSKA (reference sequence). The CDR3 region has the DNA TGCAGTGCGGGTGGAGGCAATGAGCAGTTCTTC. It yields the protein CSAGGGNEQFF.

The V call is TRBV29-1, the J call TRBJ1-2; TRBD1 aligns across 7 bases. The germline gives CDR1 SQVTM, CDR2 ANQGSEA. Germline trimming cut 4 bases from V and 11 bases from J; bases unmatched to any gene: 16. There are 14 residues in the CDR3. CDR3 DNA sequence: TGCAGCGTTGCCCATCTAGGGGGCATTCGGTTGTACACCTTC. Translated, it gives CSVAHLGGIRLYTF. The full variable domain, rest sourced from reference TRBV29-1 and TRBJ1-2, is SAVISQKPSRDICQRGTSLTIQCQVDSQVTMMFWYRQQPGQSLTLIATANQGSEATYESGFVIDKFPISRPNLTFSTLTVSNMSPEDSSIYLCSVAHLGGIRLYTFGSGTRLTVV.